The 9 T cell receptor beta chains below were found in one sample sequenced in a study of blood T cell repertoires in COVID-19. Assay: immunoSEQ multiplex PCR; the TCRdb copy retains only in-frame clones and omits some. Of just under 350,000 clones in the sample, about 88% were seen once. Sequencing was done on a sample of peripheral blood. These receptors were obtained from a woman in her sixties or seventies with COVID-19, enrolled during active disease.

On this clone: This sample includes further DNA sequences coding for the same CDR3. The rearrangement uses TRBV5-6 and TRBJ1-5; D might be TRBD1 (6 bases). The CDR3 sequence is 14 residues long. Germline V gene lookup returns CDR1 SGHDT and CDR2 YYEEEE. The ends were cut back, 4 bases at V and 1 base at J, with 9 bases in the middle. CDR3 residues: CASSLGGSNQPQHF. CDR3 in DNA: TGTGCCAGCAGCCTTGGGGGCAGCAATCAGCCCCAGCATTTT.

This chain connects TRBV11-2 to TRBJ2-7, with TRBD1 matching over 7 bases. V shed 5 bases, J shed 0 bases, and the junction held 4 bases outside the gene matches. This CDR3 contains 14 residues. Looked up from germline, CDR1 is SGHAT and CDR2 is FQNNGV. CDR3 loop: CASSLRDSSYEQYF. Here the CDR3 DNA reads TGTGCCAGCAGCCTCCGGGACAGCTCCTACGAGCAGTACTTC. Drawing the rest from reference TRBV11-2 and TRBJ2-7, the complete variable domain is EAGVAQSPRYKIIEKRQSVAFWCNPISGHATLYWYQQILGQGPKLLIQFQNNGVVDDSQLPKDRFSAERLKGVDSTLKIQPAKLEDSAVYLCASSLRDSSYEQYFGPGTRLTVT.

The J gene is TRBJ1-4, the V gene TRBV6-5; no reliable D call. The V gene's germline CDR1 is MNHEY and CDR2 SVGAGI. V was pared by 6 bases and J by 5 bases, with 13 bases between. The CDR3 consists of 14 residues. Written as DNA, the CDR3 is TGTGCCAGCAGCCAGACGGGTCTGAATGAAAAACTGTTTTTT. Residues: CASSQTGLNEKLFF.

The chain links TRBV6-5 to TRBJ1-1; no firm D call. V was pared by 0 bases and J by 0 bases, with 8 bases between. The CDR3 contains 15 residues. Germline lookup yields CDR1 MNHEY and CDR2 SVGAGI. CDR3 DNA sequence: TGTGCCAGCAGTTACTCATCCGGGATGAACACTGAAGCTTTCTTT. Residues: CASSYSSGMNTEAFF.

The chain combines TRBV6-6 with TRBJ1-3, with TRBD1 identical over 11 bases. Trimming took 4 bases from V and 1 from J; bases not matched to a gene: 3. CDR3 length: 16 amino acids. The V gene's germline CDR1 is MNHNY and CDR2 SVGAGI (reference sequence). CDR3 nucleotide sequence: TGTGCCAGCAGTTCGGACAGGGGGCTTTCTGGAAACACCATATATTTT. Amino acid sequence: CASSSDRGLSGNTIYF.

This clone was observed a few times. The chain uses TRBV4-1 and TRBJ1-6; no reliable D call. Per the germline V gene, CDR1 is MGHRA and CDR2 is YSYEKL. V lost 0 bases to trimming and J lost 6 bases, with 15 bases between them. The CDR3 totals 17 residues. In DNA form, the CDR3 reads TGCGCCAGCAGCCAAGATCCCACCGGGAGCTCTAATTCACCCCTCCACTTT. It translates to CASSQDPTGSSNSPLHF.

The chain employs TRBV9 and TRBJ1-2; D is unresolved. From germline, CDR1 is SGDLS and CDR2 YYNGEE. The V end lost 6 bases, the J end lost 7 bases, and 19 bases lay between the germline ends. The CDR3 is 14 residues long. The CDR3 DNA reads TGTGCCAGCACTGTCGAGGGAATAGCTGGTGGCTACACCTTC. Its protein is CASTVEGIAGGYTF.

The chain recombines TRBV24-1 with TRBJ2-3, with 7 bases lining up with TRBD1. The CDR3 spans 17 residues. Germline assignment: CDR1 KGHDR and CDR2 SFDVKD. After removal of 4 bases from V and 3 bases from J, the junction contained 12 bases not matched to a gene. The CDR3 sequence: CATSDPPETGKTDTQYF. The CDR3 DNA sequence: TGTGCCACCAGTGACCCACCTGAGACAGGGAAGACAGATACGCAGTATTTT.

V and J are TRBV7-9 and TRBJ1-2, with TRBD1 identical over 7 bases. The V gene's germline CDR1 is SEHNR and CDR2 FQNEAQ (reference sequence). The CDR3 has 17 residues. V lost 6 bases and J lost 6; bases outside the gene matches: 19. For the CDR3, the DNA is TGTGCCAGCAGTTCCCCCTCCCCCCAGGCACAGGGGAATGGCTACACCTTC. It yields the protein CASSSPSPQAQGNGYTF.